This is a list of T cell receptor beta chains from one sample in a study of blood T cell repertoires in COVID-19. Here immunoSEQ multiplex PCR was the method, and the copy in TCRdb shows in-frame clones only, minus some. The sample shows 45,000 to 50,000 clones, 86% of them seen only once. Sequencing input: peripheral blood. These receptors all come from a human donor in a cohort sampled during active COVID-19. CDR3s include the opening cysteine and the closing phenylalanine or tryptophan. A D gene is named only where the DNA matches it firmly. Clone size, where shown, is once, few, many, or a class for clones that have expanded.

V gene	J gene	clone size	CDR3 length	D gene	CDR3 protein	CDR3 DNA
TRBV14	TRBJ2-6	.	15	.	CASSPQMSGANVLTF	TGTGCCAGCAGCCCTCAGATGTCTGGGGCCAACGTCCTGACTTTC
TRBV19	TRBJ1-4	.	12	.	CASSQGWEKLFF	TGTGCCAGTAGTCAGGGTTGGGAAAAACTGTTTTTT
TRBV4-1	TRBJ1-4	.	15	TRBD1	CASSPPGQVNEKLFF	TGCGCCAGCAGCCCGCCGGGACAGGTGAATGAAAAACTGTTTTTT
TRBV6-4	TRBJ1-1	.	15	.	CASSEGPELNTEAFF	TGTGCCAGCAGTGAGGGGCCGGAATTGAACACTGAAGCTTTCTTT
TRBV7-6	TRBJ2-2	.	15	TRBD2	CASSSWGGTTGELFF	TGTGCCAGCAGCTCCTGGGGGGGGACCACCGGGGAGCTGTTTTTT
TRBV6-5	TRBJ2-7	.	14	.	CASKLASNSYEQYF	TGTGCCAGCAAGCTTGCGTCTAACTCCTACGAGCAGTACTTC
TRBV7-2	TRBJ2-2	.	15	TRBD1	CASSQTGGAPGELFF	TGTGCCAGCAGTCAAACAGGGGGCGCCCCCGGGGAGCTGTTTTTT
TRBV28	TRBJ2-3	.	13	.	CASLKPGTDTQYF	TGTGCCAGCCTCAAACCGGGCACAGATACGCAGTATTTT
TRBV7-5	TRBJ2-5	.	14	.	CARSLVVTTETQYF	TGTGCCAGAAGCTTAGTGGTCACTACAGAGACCCAGTACTTC
TRBV9	TRBJ1-2	.	16	.	CASSPTPRQHYGGYTF	TGTGCCAGCAGCCCGACCCCTCGACAGCACTATGGAGGCTACACCTTC
TRBV7-9	TRBJ2-1	.	13	.	CASEPTGHNEQFF	TGTGCCAGCGAACCTACAGGTCACAATGAGCAGTTCTTC
TRBV30	TRBJ1-1	once	13	.	CASRLGGHTEAFF	TGTGCCTCCCGTCTGGGGGGGCACACTGAAGCTTTCTTT
TRBV7-8	TRBJ2-1	.	15	.	CASSLVRSSYNEQFF	TGTGCCAGCAGCTTAGTGCGAAGCTCCTACAATGAGCAGTTCTTC
TRBV6-5	TRBJ1-3	.	15	.	CASRSQRLAGNTIYF	TGTGCCAGCCGAAGCCAGAGGCTGGCTGGAAACACCATATATTTT
TRBV5-1	TRBJ2-5	.	14	.	CASSFLADQETQYF	TGCGCCAGCAGCTTCTTAGCGGACCAAGAGACCCAGTACTTC
TRBV5-6	TRBJ2-7	.	14	.	CASSLGLGGREQYF	TGTGCCAGCAGCTTGGGACTGGGGGGTCGGGAGCAGTACTTC
TRBV29-1	TRBJ1-4	.	13	TRBD1	CSVGQGDDEKLFF	TGCAGCGTTGGACAGGGTGACGACGAAAAACTGTTTTTT
TRBV7-7	TRBJ2-2	few	16	.	CASSLERPGMTGELFF	TGTGCTAGCAGCTTAGAGCGGCCGGGGATGACCGGGGAGCTGTTTTTT
TRBV7-2	TRBJ2-7	.	14	TRBD1	CASSLALTGTGVSF	TGTGCCAGCAGCTTAGCCCTTACCGGGACAGGAGTTTCCTTC
TRBV11-2	TRBJ2-2	.	13	.	CASSSTGRWELFF	TGTGCCAGCAGCTCTACCGGGAGATGGGAGCTGTTTTTT
TRBV6-5	TRBJ2-7	.	14	TRBD2	CASSSAGGAGEQYF	TGTGCCAGCAGTTCTGCCGGGGGGGCAGGCGAGCAGTACTTC
TRBV2	TRBJ2-7	.	14	TRBD1	CASSEAITGDEQYF	TGTGCCAGCAGTGAAGCGATTACAGGGGACGAGCAGTACTTC
TRBV5-1	TRBJ2-3	.	13	.	CASSSPLSDTQYF	TGCGCCAGCAGCTCTCCACTGTCAGATACGCAGTATTTT
TRBV7-2	TRBJ1-3	.	14	.	CASSPTGSGNTIYF	TGTGCCAGCAGCCCTACAGGCTCTGGAAACACCATATATTTT
TRBV29-1	TRBJ1-1	.	14	.	CSVNRVLSGTEAFF	TGCAGCGTTAACAGGGTTCTTTCCGGCACTGAAGCTTTCTTT
TRBV11-2	TRBJ2-7	.	15	TRBD1	CASSTRQGNSYEQYF	TGTGCCAGCAGCACCCGACAGGGTAACTCCTACGAGCAGTACTTC
TRBV7-2	TRBJ2-5	once	15	TRBD1	CASRAHGTGRETQYF	TGTGCCAGCAGGGCGCATGGGACAGGGAGGGAGACCCAGTACTTC
TRBV29-1	TRBJ2-7	.	12	.	CSVVRDSYEQYF	TGCAGCGTTGTCAGGGATTCCTACGAGCAGTACTTC
TRBV6-5	TRBJ1-1	.	15	TRBD1	CASTPPTGSNTEAFF	TGTGCCAGCACCCCCCCGACAGGGAGCAACACTGAAGCTTTCTTT
TRBV13	TRBJ1-1	.	11	.	CASSLYTEAFF	TGTGCCAGCAGCTTATATACTGAAGCTTTCTTT
TRBV2	TRBJ2-5	.	12	.	CASRAQQETQYF	TGTGCCAGCAGGGCACAGCAAGAGACCCAGTACTTC
TRBV7-2	TRBJ1-5	many	16	TRBD1	CASSWTGGESNQPQHF	TGTGCCAGCAGTTGGACAGGGGGCGAGAGCAATCAGCCCCAGCATTTT
TRBV5-8	TRBJ1-5	.	12	.	CASSLPNQPQHF	TGTGCCAGCAGCTTGCCGAATCAGCCCCAGCATTTT
TRBV27	TRBJ2-7	.	15	TRBD2	CASSALAGSSYEQYF	TGTGCCAGCAGTGCCCTAGCGGGGAGTTCCTACGAGCAGTACTTC
TRBV27	TRBJ2-1	.	15	TRBD1	CASSWGQGGINEQFF	TGTGCCAGCAGTTGGGGACAGGGGGGAATCAATGAGCAGTTCTTC
TRBV3-1/TRBV3-2	TRBJ1-1	.	17	.	CASRRSGTQSMNTEAFF	TGTGCCAGCAGGCGCTCCGGGACTCAATCCATGAACACTGAAGCTTTCTTT
TRBV7-9	TRBJ1-5	.	17	TRBD1	CASSPDRGLYGNQPQHF	TGTGCCAGCAGCCCGGACAGGGGGCTCTATGGCAATCAGCCCCAGCATTTT
TRBV4-1	TRBJ1-2	.	19	.	CASSQMEGTTYQFNYGYTF	TGCGCCAGCAGCCAAATGGAGGGGACCACCTACCAATTTAACTATGGCTACACCTTC
TRBV3-1/TRBV3-2	TRBJ2-2	few	17	TRBD1	CASSQDLRTGYTGELFF	TGTGCCAGCAGCCAAGATCTTAGGACAGGCTACACCGGGGAGCTGTTTTTT
TRBV9	TRBJ2-2	.	17	TRBD2	CASSGGLAGGRAGELFF	TGTGCCAGCAGCGGAGGACTAGCGGGGGGCCGGGCCGGGGAGCTGTTTTTT
TRBV10-3	TRBJ2-5	.	14	.	CAISATGNQETQYF	TGTGCCATCAGTGCCACAGGGAATCAAGAGACCCAGTACTTC
TRBV13	TRBJ2-7	.	15	TRBD1	CASSLPGQGQYEQYF	TGTGCCAGCAGTTTACCGGGACAGGGCCAGTACGAGCAGTACTTC
TRBV29-1	TRBJ2-3	.	15	.	CSVATPSGVTDTQYF	TGCAGCGTGGCCACTCCGTCGGGGGTCACAGATACGCAGTATTTT
TRBV18	TRBJ2-7	.	13	.	CASSPEGADEQYF	TGTGCCAGCTCACCAGAAGGGGCGGACGAGCAGTACTTC
TRBV24-1	TRBJ1-4	.	15	.	CATSEGGAAGEKLFF	TGTGCCACCAGTGAGGGAGGGGCGGCAGGAGAAAAACTGTTTTTT
TRBV6-1	TRBJ2-7	.	18	TRBD2	CASSEAWTSGGAPYEQYF	TGTGCCAGCAGTGAAGCGTGGACTAGCGGGGGGGCCCCTTACGAGCAGTACTTC
TRBV9	TRBJ2-7	.	14	.	CASSVGPGPYEQYF	TGTGCCAGCAGCGTAGGCCCTGGGCCCTACGAGCAGTACTTC
TRBV6-6	TRBJ2-2	.	13	TRBD1	CASSSRDRGELFF	TGTGCCAGCAGTTCCCGGGACAGGGGAGAGCTGTTTTTT
TRBV30	TRBJ1-5	.	13	TRBD1	CAWRDRDEQPQHF	TGTGCCTGGAGGGACAGGGACGAACAGCCCCAGCATTTT
TRBV15	TRBJ2-5	.	15	TRBD2	CATSRDPASGGAQYF	TGTGCCACCAGCAGAGATCCAGCTAGCGGGGGAGCCCAGTACTTC
TRBV28	TRBJ2-7	once	15	TRBD1	CASSFRGQGAYEQYF	TGTGCCAGCAGTTTCCGAGGGCAGGGGGCTTACGAGCAGTACTTC
TRBV12-5	TRBJ1-5	.	16	TRBD1	CASGLTTGGSNQPQHF	TGTGCTAGTGGTTTGACTACAGGGGGTAGCAATCAGCCCCAGCATTTT
TRBV4-1	TRBJ1-5	.	16	TRBD1	CASSQGADRYNQPQHF	TGCGCCAGCAGCCAAGGCGCGGACAGGTACAATCAGCCCCAGCATTTT